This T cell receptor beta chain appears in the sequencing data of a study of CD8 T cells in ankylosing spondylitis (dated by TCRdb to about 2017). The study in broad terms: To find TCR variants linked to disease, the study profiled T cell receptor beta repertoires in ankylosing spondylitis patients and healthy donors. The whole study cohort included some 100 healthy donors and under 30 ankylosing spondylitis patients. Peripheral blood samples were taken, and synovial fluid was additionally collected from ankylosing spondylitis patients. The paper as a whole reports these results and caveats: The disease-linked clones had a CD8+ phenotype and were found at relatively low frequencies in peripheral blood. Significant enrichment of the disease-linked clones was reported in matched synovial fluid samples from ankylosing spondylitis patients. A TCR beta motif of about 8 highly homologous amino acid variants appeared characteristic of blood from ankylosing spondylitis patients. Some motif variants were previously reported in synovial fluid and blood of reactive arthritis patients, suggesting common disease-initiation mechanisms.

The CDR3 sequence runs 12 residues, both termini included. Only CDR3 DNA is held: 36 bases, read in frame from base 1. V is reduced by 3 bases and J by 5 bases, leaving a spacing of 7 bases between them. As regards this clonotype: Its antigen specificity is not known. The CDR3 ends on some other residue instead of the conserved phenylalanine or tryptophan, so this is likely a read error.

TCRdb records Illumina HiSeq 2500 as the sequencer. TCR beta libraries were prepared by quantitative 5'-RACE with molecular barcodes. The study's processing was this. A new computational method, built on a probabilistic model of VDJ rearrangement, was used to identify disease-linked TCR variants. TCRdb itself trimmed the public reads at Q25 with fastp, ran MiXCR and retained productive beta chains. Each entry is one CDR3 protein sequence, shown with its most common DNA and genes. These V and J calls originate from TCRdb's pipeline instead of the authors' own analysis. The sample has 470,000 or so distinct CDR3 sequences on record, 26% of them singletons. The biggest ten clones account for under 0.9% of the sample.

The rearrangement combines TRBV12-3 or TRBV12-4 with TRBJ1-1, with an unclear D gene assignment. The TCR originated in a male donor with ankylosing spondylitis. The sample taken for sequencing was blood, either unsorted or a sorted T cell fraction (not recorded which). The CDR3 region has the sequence CASSFAGTEAFI. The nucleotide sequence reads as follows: TGTGCCAGCAGTTTCGCGGGTACTGAAGCTTTCATT.